This TCR beta chain comes out of a study of beta chain features in type 1 diabetes. Looked up from germline, CDR1 is LGHNA and CDR2 is YNFKEQ. The length of the CDR3 is 14 residues. V lost 5 bases to trimming and J lost 7 bases; unmatched junction nucleotides: 6. Expressed TCRB transcripts were sequenced because the isolated RNA had all been reverse transcribed beforehand. Using immunoSEQ multiplex PCR, the repertoire was profiled, and TCRdb retains in-frame clones only, with some absent. The table records 600,000 or so clones, around 12% of them present only once. Study-wide findings and caveats: In all four CD4+ subsets, TCRB CDR3 length was significantly, moderately reduced in type 1 diabetes.

The sample holds a few counts of this clone. The antigen remains unidentified. Source material: naive CD4+ T cells from blood. The chain carries TRBV4-2 and TRBJ1-5; TRBD1 aligns across 9 bases. The receptor was isolated from a man between 25 and 39 years old with type 1 diabetes. The chain's CDR3 is CASSRTGDEQPQHF. CDR3 coding DNA: TGTGCCAGCAGCAGGACAGGGGATGAGCAGCCCCAGCATTTT.